The 26 T cell receptor beta chains below were found in one sample sequenced in a study of cytomegalovirus exposure and HLA in healthy donors. The PCR employed 60 Vbeta primers together with 13 Jbeta primers. Sequenced by immunoSEQ multiplex PCR; TCRdb stores in-frame clones only, minus some. Among roughly 180,000 clones listed, approximately 81% were seen once. The sequenced sample consisted of PBMCs. These receptors were obtained from a woman aged 18-29 years in good health and CMV-seropositive.

This chain uses TRBV5-6 with TRBJ1-1; D perhaps matches TRBD1 (6 bases). With 5 bases removed from V and 5 bases from J, the gap between germline ends came to 19 bases. This CDR3 comprises 15 residues. Germline V gene data show CDR1 as SGHDT and CDR2 as YYEEEE. This CDR3 reads CASRPTLQGKTEAFF. DNA of the CDR3: TGTGCCAGCAGACCTACACTGCAGGGGAAGACTGAAGCTTTCTTT.

The chain uses TRBV2 and TRBJ2-5; D is undetermined. The J call is uncertain, as TRBJ2-7 better fits the DNA end. Per the germline V gene, CDR1 is SNHLY and CDR2 is FYNNEI. This CDR3 is built from 14 residues. CDR3 sequence reads: CASRWQVGIYEQYF. The CDR3 DNA sequence: TGTGCCAGCAGGTGGCAGGTAGGAATCTACGAGCAGTACTTC.

The CDR3 here is CSVEGWGLTNYGYTF. The CDR3 nucleotides are TGCAGCGTTGAAGGATGGGGACTGACTAACTATGGCTACACCTTC. The chain links TRBV29-1 to TRBJ1-2; maybe TRBD1 (5 bases). V was clipped by 1 base and J by 0 bases, with 12 bases between them. Germline assignment: CDR1 SQVTM and CDR2 ANQGSEA. This CDR3 is 15 amino acids long.

This clone was seen just once. The V and J genes are TRBV19 and TRBJ1-5; D is unclear. CDR1 is LNHDA and CDR2 is SQIVND in the germline V gene (reference sequence). The germline V and J ends were trimmed by 6 bases and 0 bases, with 12 bases remaining between them. The CDR3 sequence is 15 residues long. CDR3 sequence (DNA): TGTGCCAGTAGATCCTTATTTATTAGCAATCAGCCCCAGCATTTT. Its protein product is CASRSLFISNQPQHF.

This chain uses TRBV5-4 with TRBJ2-3; 16 nucleotides agree with TRBD2. The CDR3 contains 15 residues. CDR1 is SGHNT, CDR2 YYREEE, per germline (reference sequence). Trimming cost V 5 bases and J 7 bases; bases outside gene matches: 4. The CDR3 is CASRSGLAGGHTQYF. The CDR3 DNA reads TGTGCCAGCAGATCGGGACTAGCGGGGGGGCATACGCAGTATTTT.

This chain links TRBV6-5 with TRBJ1-1, with a possible D match to TRBD1 (5 bases). Trimming removed 0 bases from V and 2 bases from J, with 10 bases in between. Germline V CDR1 and CDR2: MNHEY, SVGAGI. CDR3 length: 15 residues. The CDR3 nucleotides are TGTGCCAGCAGTTACTCGGGGCAGGGAAACACTGAAGCTTTCTTT. Its protein product is CASSYSGQGNTEAFF.

The rearrangement links TRBV4-1 to TRBJ2-3; D possibly corresponds to TRBD2 (5 bases). The CDR3 runs to 15 residues. Between the trimmed V and J ends, which lost 0 bases and 4 bases, there was a span of 11 bases. Germline V lookup: CDR1 MGHRA, CDR2 YSYEKL. CDR3 bases: TGCGCCAGCAGCCAAGATGAGCTAGCTTCAGATACGCAGTATTTT. As protein: CASSQDELASDTQYF.

This clone was picked up a small number of times. V gene TRBV4-2 combines with J gene TRBJ1-6; possibly TRBD1 for D (6 bases). V gave up 0 bases and J gave up 8 bases, with 11 bases separating them. There are 15 residues in the CDR3. The germline V gene has CDR1 LGHNA and CDR2 YNFKEQ. This CDR3 is CASSQDGTPDSPLHF. DNA of the CDR3: TGTGCCAGCAGCCAAGACGGGACACCGGATTCACCCCTCCACTTT.

V and J are TRBV29-1 and TRBJ2-1, with TRBD1 matching over 10 bases. The CDR3 consists of 16 residues. Germline V gene data show CDR1 as SQVTM and CDR2 as ANQGSEA. Trimming at V came to 3 bases and at J to 8 bases, leaving 13 bases not matched to a gene. The CDR3 DNA is TGCAGCGTTGATGGGGTGATGGGACAGGGGCACGATGAGCAGTTCTTC. Amino acids: CSVDGVMGQGHDEQFF.

This chain links TRBV6-1 with TRBJ1-6; D not certain. V was clipped by 11 bases and J by 2 bases, with 13 bases between them. The CDR3 has 14 amino acids. CDR1 MNHNS and CDR2 SASEGT come from the germline V gene. In nucleotides, the CDR3 is TGTGCCCATGCCCGGGGTCCCTATAATTCACCCCTCCACTTT. It yields the protein CAHARGPYNSPLHF.

This sequence joins TRBV10-3 and TRBJ2-3; the match to TRBD1 covers 9 bases. Germline CDR1 and CDR2: ENHRY and SYGVKD. Trimming took 0 bases from V and 2 from J; bases not matched to a gene: 9. The CDR3 has 18 residues. The CDR3 region has the DNA TGTGCCATCAGTGAGTCCTTTTCAACAGGGGGCCTCACAGATACGCAGTATTTT. Residues: CAISESFSTGGLTDTQYF.

V gene TRBV28 combines with J gene TRBJ1-1; D may be TRBD1 (5 bases). From germline, CDR1 is MDHEN and CDR2 SYDVKM. The CDR3 sequence is 13 residues long. The V and J ends lost 6 bases and 0 bases respectively, with 8 bases between them. CDR3 in DNA: TGTGCCAGCAGCCAGGGCATGAACACTGAAGCTTTCTTT. Translation: CASSQGMNTEAFF.

The chain has TRBV9 and TRBJ2-3, with 14 bases matching TRBD2. Germline values: CDR1 SGDLS, CDR2 YYNGEE. The CDR3 loop spans 16 amino acids. Trimming took 4 bases from V and 3 from J; bases not matched to a gene: 4. The CDR3 DNA reads as TGTGCCAGCAGCATCGGGACTAGCGGGGGAACAGATACGCAGTATTTT. This gives the protein CASSIGTSGGTDTQYF.

J is TRBJ2-5 and V is TRBV11-1; 7 nucleotides align to TRBD1. The CDR3 is made up of 14 amino acids. V gave up 5 bases and J gave up 3 bases; unmatched junction bases: 6. Germline CDR1 SGHAT, CDR2 FQDESV (reference sequence). The CDR3 sequence is CASSMRTGKETQYF. DNA for the CDR3: TGTGCCAGCAGCATGAGGACAGGCAAAGAGACCCAGTACTTC.

The chain uses TRBV5-1 and TRBJ2-5, with D possibly TRBD1 on 6 matching bases. The CDR3 extends over 17 amino acids. The germline gives CDR1 SGHRS, CDR2 YFSETQ. Trimming stripped 1 base from V and 8 bases from J, with 24 bases between. CDR3 nucleotides: TGCGCCAGCAGCTTGTCTGTACGTTCCAGGGGAAGTGTAACCCAGTACTTC. Translating it yields CASSLSVRSRGSVTQYF.

This clone has just a few counts. The rearrangement uses TRBV30 and TRBJ1-4; D is unclear. In germline, CDR1 is GTSNPN, CDR2 SVGIG (reference sequence). This CDR3 has 13 residues. V lost 2 bases to trimming and J lost 3 bases, with 7 bases between them. CDR3 sequence: CAWSRGANEKLFF. CDR3 nucleotides: TGTGCCTGGAGTCGGGGAGCTAATGAAAAACTGTTTTTT.

V gene TRBV6-5 combines with J gene TRBJ1-2; D is perhaps TRBD1 (5 bases). The CDR3 runs to 12 residues. CDR1 and CDR2 from the germline V gene are MNHEY and SVGAGI. Trimming took 5 bases from V and 8 from J, leaving 12 bases between them. The CDR3 DNA is TGTGCCAGCAGTCCAGGGCCTCTAGGCTACACCTTC. It translates to CASSPGPLGYTF.

The genes are TRBV19 and TRBJ1-5, with 8 bases lining up with TRBD1. With V trimmed by 11 bases and J by 6 bases, 9 bases remained unmatched. Germline values: CDR1 LNHDA, CDR2 SQIVND (reference sequence). CDR3 size: 13 residues. This CDR3 reads CAASDRAAQPQHF. DNA for the CDR3: TGTGCCGCTTCGGACAGGGCCGCTCAGCCCCAGCATTTT.

CDR3 sequence reads: CASSYYSGGAPDTQYF. In DNA, the CDR3 is TGTGCCAGCAGCTACTATAGCGGGGGGGCCCCAGATACGCAGTATTTT. V is TRBV7-9 and J is TRBJ2-3; 11 bases are a match to TRBD2. CDR1 SEHNR and CDR2 FQNEAQ come from the germline V gene (reference sequence). V lost 4 bases, J lost 4 bases, and 7 bases stayed unmatched. This CDR3 is 16 amino acids long.

V gene TRBV7-2 combines with J gene TRBJ2-5; TRBD2 agrees at 9 bases. Unmatched junction bases numbered 3, after V lost 2 bases and J lost 2 bases. Germline V gene data show CDR1 as SGHTA and CDR2 as FQGNSA. The CDR3 runs to 15 residues. CDR3 sequence (DNA): TGTGCCAGCAGCTTACTAGCGGGGAGGCAAGAGACCCAGTACTTC. Protein product: CASSLLAGRQETQYF. Combining the CDR3 with reference TRBV7-2 and TRBJ2-5 gives the whole variable domain GAGVSQSPSNKVTEKGKDVELRCDPISGHTALYWYRQSLGQGLEFLIYFQGNSAPDKSGLPSDRFSAERTGGSVSTLTIQRTQQEDSAVYLCASSLLAGRQETQYFGPGTRLLVL.

The CDR3 region has the DNA TGCGCCAGCAGCCGAACACTGAGGGAGACCCAGTACTTC. Its translation: CASSRTLRETQYF. The chain recombines TRBV4-1 with TRBJ2-5; D uncertain. The V and J ends lost 4 bases and 5 bases respectively, with 11 bases between them. Germline V gene sequence: CDR1 MGHRA, CDR2 YSYEKL. The CDR3 sequence is 13 residues long.

The V and J genes are TRBV18 and TRBJ1-3; 10 positions agree with TRBD1. The trim removed 3 bases at V and 3 bases at J, leaving 2 bases unmatched. Per the germline V gene, CDR1 is KGHSH and CDR2 is LQKENI. The CDR3 has 15 amino acids. CDR3 in DNA: TGTGCCAGCTCACCGGACAGGGGGTATGGAAACACCATATATTTT. This encodes CASSPDRGYGNTIYF.

This chain joins TRBV7-9 and TRBJ2-5; 8 bases agree with TRBD2. Germline assignment: CDR1 SEHNR and CDR2 FQNEAQ (reference sequence). Unmatched junction bases numbered 9, after V lost 4 bases and J lost 5 bases. This CDR3 spans 15 amino acids. CDR3 nucleotide sequence: TGTGCCAGCAGCTCGACTCGGACTAGCCGGGAGACCCAGTACTTC. Translated: CASSSTRTSRETQYF.

This chain uses TRBV28 with TRBJ1-1; D is unresolved. The CDR3 length is 13 residues. The germline V gene encodes CDR1 MDHEN and CDR2 SYDVKM. With 6 bases removed from V and 3 bases from J, the gap between germline ends came to 11 bases. DNA for the CDR3: TGTGCCAGCAGAAACTTCCGAGACACTGAAGCTTTCTTT. This encodes CASRNFRDTEAFF.

This chain uses TRBV16 with TRBJ1-1; no clear D gene. Germline-derived CDR1 and CDR2 are KGHSY and FQNENV. V was trimmed by 0 bases and J by 7 bases, leaving 6 bases between them. The CDR3 loop spans 12 amino acids. The CDR3 reads CASSQSTGEAFF. Written as DNA, the CDR3 is TGTGCCAGCAGCCAATCCACCGGTGAAGCTTTCTTT.

The rearrangement uses TRBV7-4 and TRBJ2-7; the match to TRBD2 covers 8 bases. Germline CDR1 and CDR2: SGHVT and SQSDAQ. This CDR3 has 15 residues. Unmatched junction bases numbered 5, after V lost 2 bases and J lost 2 bases. The CDR3 DNA reads TGTGCCAGCAGCTTACTCCCGGGGGGGCCCTACGAGCAGTACGTC. Amino acid sequence: CASSLLPGGPYEQYV.